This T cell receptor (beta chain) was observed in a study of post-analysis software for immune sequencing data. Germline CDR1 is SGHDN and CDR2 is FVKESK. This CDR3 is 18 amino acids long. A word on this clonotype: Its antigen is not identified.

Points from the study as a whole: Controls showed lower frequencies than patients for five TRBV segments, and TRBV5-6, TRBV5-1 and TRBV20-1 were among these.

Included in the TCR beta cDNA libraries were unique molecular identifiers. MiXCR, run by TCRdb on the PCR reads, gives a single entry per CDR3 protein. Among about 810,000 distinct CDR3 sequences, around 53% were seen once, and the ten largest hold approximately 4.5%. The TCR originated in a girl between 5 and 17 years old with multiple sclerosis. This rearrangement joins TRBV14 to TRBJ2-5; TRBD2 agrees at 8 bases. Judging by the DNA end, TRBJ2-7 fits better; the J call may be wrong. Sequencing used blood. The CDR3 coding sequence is TGTGCCAGCAGCCAAGATCAAGGGACTAGTTCGGGGATTTACGAGCAGTACTTC. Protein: CASSQDQGTSSGIYEQYF.